This is a list of T cell receptor beta chains from one sample in a study of blood T cells in healthy people across ages. Each CDR3 protein is one row after TCRdb ran MiXCR on the 5' RACE reads. The sample contains around 1.7 million distinct CDR3 sequences, roughly 27% of which appear only once. Sequenced: blood. These receptor sequences come from a woman aged 30 to 39 in good health. The CDR3 runs from the conserved cysteine through the conserved F or W. The D gene is left open where the match is weak. Expanded clones get a size class; other rows say once, few or many, or leave the size out.

J gene,D gene,V gene,clone size,CDR3 protein,CDR3 DNA
TRBJ2-7,TRBD2,TRBV5-1,-,CASSPSGRKDEQYF,TGCGCCAGCAGCCCGAGCGGGAGGAAGGACGAGCAGTACTTC
TRBJ2-3,TRBD2,TRBV10-3,-,CAISETSGSTDTQYF,TGTGCCATCAGTGAGACTAGCGGTAGCACAGATACGCAGTATTTT
TRBJ1-3,-,TRBV12-3/TRBV12-4,once,CASEEPSSSTIYF,TGTGCCAGCGAAGAACCCTCCAGTAGCACCATATATTTT
TRBJ2-1,TRBD2,TRBV10-3,-,CAIGEGLAGGNEQFF,TGTGCCATCGGTGAAGGACTAGCGGGGGGTAATGAGCAGTTCTTC
TRBJ2-7,TRBD1,TRBV27,many,CASRRGAGTDYEQYF,TGTGCCAGCAGAAGGGGAGCCGGGACAGACTACGAGCAGTACTTC
TRBJ1-1,-,TRBV6-5,-,CASSYSLSSNTEAFF,TGTGCCAGCAGTTACTCCCTCAGTTCGAACACTGAAGCTTTCTTT
TRBJ1-2,-,TRBV25-1,few,CASGDTVWGYTF,TGTGCCAGCGGCGACACTGTCTGGGGCTACACCTTC
TRBJ2-7,-,TRBV21-1,many,CASSPDELLYEQYF,TGTGCCAGCAGCCCCGACGAACTTTTATACGAGCAGTACTTC
TRBJ1-1,-,TRBV5-1,-,CASSSTAVIRGGEAFF,TGCGCCAGCAGCTCAACCGCGGTTATACGAGGAGGTGAAGCTTTCTTT
TRBJ2-1,-,TRBV11-2,-,CASSLEPRREQFF,TGTGCCAGCAGCTTAGAGCCAAGAAGGGAGCAGTTCTTC
TRBJ2-1,TRBD2,TRBV6-2/TRBV6-3,-,CASSYRLAAYNEQFF,TGTGCCAGCAGTTACCGGCTAGCGGCTTACAATGAGCAGTTCTTC